This note documents a single T cell receptor (beta chain) sequence. What this receptor recognizes is not known. Base qualities are not provided; no much larger clone lies one nucleotide away. Including cysteine and phenylalanine, the CDR3 has 16 amino acids. Only the CDR3 portion is preserved as DNA: 48 bases, with reading frame beginning at the first base. V and J are trimmed by 6 bases and 5 bases, and the gene matches miss 11 bases of the junction. CDR1 is given as SGHKS and CDR2 as YYEKEE, both from the germline V gene (reference sequence). CD8 naive samples were CD45RO-negative cells positively selected for CCR7, giving a CD45RA+CCR7+ population that excluded TemRA cells. Donors were healthy HIV-negative adults with no recently reported acute infections or vaccinations. Only Caucasian adults living in Nashville, Tennessee, USA were represented among the donors. After blood collection by leukapheresis, PBMCs were isolated using Ficoll-Histopaque density gradient centrifugation and then cryopreserved in the vapor phase of liquid nitrogen. Purity and quantity of every magnetically sorted T cell population were checked by analytical flow cytometry. Genomic DNA was isolated from each sorted fraction and quantified by UV absorbance on a Nanodrop 2000c.

These data come from a study of shared clonotypes between healthy human individuals (dated by TCRdb to 2018 to 2021). About the study as a whole: The cohort included three men and a couple of women between 18 and 49 years of age. For each donor, three plates each were used for CD4 naive and CD4 memory, two plates were used for CD8 naive, and one plate was used for CD8 memory. To estimate repertoire size and how much clonotypes are shared between individuals, the study performed deep sequencing of blood TCR repertoires from five healthy adults. Libraries were prepared and TCR repertoires were sequenced by different laboratories using diverse techniques, in order to increase sequencing depth and limit assay-specific biases. Per donor, leukapheresis produced somewhere between about 0.85 and 10 billion PBMCs. What the research found in general, with its limitations: Incomplete sequencing was indicated by rarefaction of sorted-subset datasets, despite the large sequencing depth. Compared with non-shared clonotypes, clonotypes shared by all four sorted-subset donors had higher generation probabilities. Only blood was sampled, and tissue TCR repertoires likely differ from those in blood. Estimated clonotype richness was generally larger for naive than for memory subsets. Because the study included a small number of donors, the genetic and exposure-history diversity represented was limited. Sharing across several donors was observed for about 5% of naive CD4, around 3.5% of naive CD8, about 2.3% of memory CD4, and about 0.39% of memory CD8 clonotypes. Pairwise subsampling led to the expectation that sequencing depth would affect the degree of clonotype sharing among donors.

Using the deep immunoSEQ assay, multiplex PCR amplified TCR CDR3 regions from genomic DNA. Genomic DNA extracted from each cell subset was distributed evenly over all wells of several immunoSEQ 96-well plates, and each plate served as one replicate. For sorted subsets, roughly 190 ng of genomic DNA, equivalent to 25,000 to 35,000 T cell genomes, went into each replicate PCR. Purified libraries were measured with a Qubit 3.0 fluorometer, size-checked on a Bioanalyzer 2100, and measured again with the KAPA Library Quantification kit. A separate single-read 150-cycle Illumina NextSeq 550 flow cell was used to sequence each immunoSEQ 96-well plate. Per the authors' processing: Because only junctional sequences without quality scores were contained in the immunoSEQ output, filtering matching that applied to full-length reads could not be performed. To assign V/J genes and CDR3, sequences were annotated against IMGT germline references using PyIR, a Python wrapper for IgBLAST v1.9. Any read was removed if the V/J assignment was weak (E-value above 1e-6), the CDR3 was missing, or the read contained stop codons, out-of-frame junctions, or ambiguous translated residues. V3J clonotypes were defined as sequences sharing the same inferred V gene, J gene, and CDR3 amino acid sequence. To compute the percentage overlap between repertoires, the number of shared unique clonotypes was divided by the size of the smaller repertoire. Repertoire richness was assessed with RTK rarefaction, the Chao1 estimator, and Recon v2.1 estimates of unobserved clonotypes. OLGA was used to compute generation probabilities for all TCRbeta clonotypes that the gDNA method yielded from a handful of donors. TCRdb provides this immuneACCESS table in a form limited to in-frame rearrangements. Some clones are lacking; in checked studies, under half of them reflect an unresolved V gene, and why the rest are absent is not known. V and J calls and clone size come straight from that table; D and trimming were deduced from the DNA. This sample is represented by 800,000 to 950,000 clones; just over 95% of them were singletons. The ten largest clonotypes hold less than 0.3% of the sample.

The chain joins TRBV5-5 to TRBJ2-7; a stretch of 13 junction bases matches TRBD2. The sample was naive CD8+ T cells sorted from blood. The label giving this sample's cell subset or site can be read as: CD45RA+CCR7+. The sequence came from a man aged 30 to 45 in good health. CDR3 sequence: CASTHGSLAGGDEQYF. The nucleotide sequence is TGTGCCAGCACCCACGGCTCACTAGCGGGAGGGGACGAGCAGTACTTC. Reference TRBV5-5 and TRBJ2-7 genes cover what lies past the CDR3, so the full variable domain is DAGVTQSPTHLIKTRGQQVTLRCSPISGHKSVSWYQQVLGQGPQFIFQYYEKEERGRGNFPDRFSARQFPNYSSELNVNALLLGDSALYLCASTHGSLAGGDEQYFGPGTRLTVT.